One and the same sample provided the 8 T cell receptor beta chains below, sequenced in a study of OX40 agonist ivuxolimab in advanced cancers. Clones were read by immunoSEQ multiplex PCR, and TCRdb kept only the in-frame ones, dropping some. The table lists 70,000 to 95,000 clones, around 82% of them singletons. The material sequenced was CD4+ or CD8+ T cells sorted from blood, taken in a trial of the OX40 agonist ivuxolimab. All receptors come from an adult with an advanced solid tumor such as melanoma, head and neck, liver or kidney cancer.

The chain has TRBV10-3 and TRBJ2-6; 14 bases are a match to TRBD2. This CDR3 has 21 amino acids. After removal of 3 bases from V and 0 bases from J, the junction contained 10 bases not matched to a gene. The germline V gene has CDR1 ENHRY and CDR2 SYGVKD. CDR3 region: CAISESGLAGDSNSGANVLTF. The CDR3 region has the DNA TGTGCCATCAGTGAATCGGGACTAGCGGGAGACTCCAACTCTGGGGCCAACGTCCTGACTTTC.

V and J are TRBV5-4 and TRBJ1-4, with D perhaps TRBD1 (5 bases). Germline V CDR1 and CDR2: SGHNT, YYREEE (reference sequence). The CDR3 is 13 residues long. V was shortened by 3 bases and J by 13 bases, with 16 bases between the two germline ends. Here the CDR3 DNA reads TGTGCCAGCAGCTCGCGGGGCAGGGACGGACTGTTTTTT. Translating gives CASSSRGRDGLFF.

The rearrangement joins TRBV19 to TRBJ2-1; D is possibly TRBD1 (5 bases). Germline V CDR1 and CDR2: LNHDA, SQIVND (reference sequence). The ends were cut back, 6 bases at V and 7 bases at J, with 16 bases in the middle. This CDR3 has 14 amino acids. CDR3 nucleotides: TGTGCCAGTAGCCAGGCCTCGTGGACAAATGAGCAGTTCTTC. Protein product: CASSQASWTNEQFF.

The J gene is TRBJ1-4, the V gene TRBV4-1, with unresolved D. The CDR3 is 16 residues long. CDR1 is MGHRA, CDR2 YSYEKL, per germline. Trimming cost V 0 bases and J 5 bases, with 13 bases left between them. The chain's CDR3 is CASSQEVYAVNEKLFF. The CDR3 bases are TGCGCCAGCAGCCAAGAGGTTTACGCGGTAAATGAAAAACTGTTTTTT.

CDR3 coding DNA: TGCGCCAGCAGCCAAGAGTACCCAGACACCGGGGAGCTGTTTTTT. This codes for CASSQEYPDTGELFF. The chain has TRBV4-1 and TRBJ2-2; no clear D. Germline lookup yields CDR1 MGHRA and CDR2 YSYEKL. V gave up 0 bases and J gave up 3 bases, with 8 bases separating them. This CDR3 contains 15 residues.

The chain employs TRBV5-4 and TRBJ2-3, with TRBD1 matching over 10 bases. The CDR3 covers 14 residues. V lost 4 bases and J lost 3; bases outside the gene matches: 2. Germline CDR1 SGHNT, CDR2 YYREEE (reference sequence). This chain's CDR3 is CASSQDRGTDTQYF. CDR3 nucleotides: TGTGCCAGCAGCCAGGACAGGGGGACAGATACGCAGTATTTT.

This rearrangement joins TRBV28 to TRBJ1-4; D is ambiguous. The CDR3 has 13 amino acids. CDR1 and CDR2 from the germline V gene are MDHEN and SYDVKM. The ends were cut back, 2 bases at V and 0 bases at J, with 1 base in the middle. CDR3 region: CASSLPTNEKLFF. The CDR3 nucleotides read TGTGCCAGCAGTTTACCAACTAATGAAAAACTGTTTTTT.

V is TRBV5-4 and J is TRBJ2-1; possible D gene TRBD1, 6 bases. Trimming took off 7 bases at V and 2 bases at J, with 25 bases between the two ends. The CDR3 is 18 residues long. The germline V gene has CDR1 SGHNT and CDR2 YYREEE (reference sequence). The CDR3 reads CASPPPLWPKGAYNEQFF. CDR3 in DNA: TGTGCCAGCCCTCCCCCCCTTTGGCCGAAGGGGGCCTACAATGAGCAGTTCTTC.